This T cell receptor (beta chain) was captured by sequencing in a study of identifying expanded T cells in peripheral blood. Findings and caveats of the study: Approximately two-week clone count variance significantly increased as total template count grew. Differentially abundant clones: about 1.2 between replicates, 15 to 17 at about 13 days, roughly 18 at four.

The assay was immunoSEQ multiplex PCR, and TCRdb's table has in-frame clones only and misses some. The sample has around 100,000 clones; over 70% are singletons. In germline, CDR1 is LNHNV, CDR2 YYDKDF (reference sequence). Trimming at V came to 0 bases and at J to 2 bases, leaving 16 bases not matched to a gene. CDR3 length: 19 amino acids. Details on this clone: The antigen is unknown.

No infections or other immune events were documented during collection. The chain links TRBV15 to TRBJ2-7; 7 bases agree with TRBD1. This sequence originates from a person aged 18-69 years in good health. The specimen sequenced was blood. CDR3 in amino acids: CATSRDRGTDQYRPYEQYF. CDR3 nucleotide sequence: TGTGCCACCAGCAGAGATAGGGGGACAGACCAATATCGGCCCTACGAGCAGTACTTC.